A single sample gave rise to the 23 T cell receptor beta chains below, sequenced in a study of T cell changes during pregnancy in multiple sclerosis. Repertoires were generated with immunoSEQ multiplex PCR, while TCRdb's copy carries only in-frame clones and drops some. The profile shows roughly 70,000 clones, around 92% of them singletons. Sequences were derived from peripheral blood, sampled in the third trimester of pregnancy. The receptors originated from a female donor in good health, enrolled as a control in a pregnancy study.

The chain employs TRBV9 and TRBJ1-4, with a weak D call TRBD1 (5 bases). CDR1 is SGDLS and CDR2 is YYNGEE in the germline V gene. The CDR3 spans 18 residues. Between the trimmed V and J ends, which lost 0 bases and 0 bases, there was a span of 15 bases. DNA of the CDR3: TGTGCCAGCAGCGTAGAATGGGGCCACACTGCAACTAATGAAAAACTGTTTTTT. This codes for CASSVEWGHTATNEKLFF.

The V gene is TRBV27, the J gene TRBJ2-5; D is unresolved. The CDR3 length is 13 residues. V dropped 2 bases and J dropped 4 bases, with 8 bases sitting between them. The germline V gene has CDR1 MNHEY and CDR2 SMNVEV (reference sequence). This chain's CDR3 is CASSLQRSETQYF. The CDR3 nucleotides read TGTGCCAGCAGTTTACAACGGTCAGAGACCCAGTACTTC.

The J gene is TRBJ2-3, the V gene TRBV11-3; TRBD2 agrees at 10 bases. The CDR3 is 17 amino acids. J was trimmed by 2 bases and V by 5 bases; bases with no gene match: 10. Germline V lookup: CDR1 SGHNT, CDR2 YENEEA. In DNA, the CDR3 is TGTGCCAGCAGCGTGGGTAGCGGGGGGAAGGTCACAGATACGCAGTATTTT. Translated: CASSVGSGGKVTDTQYF.

The chain combines TRBV28 with TRBJ1-2, with D possibly matching TRBD1 (5 bases). Germline lookup yields CDR1 MDHEN and CDR2 SYDVKM. The CDR3 covers 18 residues. V was cut by 3 bases and J by 3 bases, with 23 bases left in between. The CDR3 here is CASSFFGRLGGSDYGYTF. The CDR3 region has the DNA TGTGCCAGCAGTTTTTTCGGGAGGCTTGGGGGTTCAGACTATGGCTACACCTTC.

The chain links TRBV10-3 to TRBJ1-1, with 8 bases identical to TRBD1. The CDR3 consists of 16 residues. Germline values: CDR1 ENHRY, CDR2 SYGVKD. Trimming took 4 bases from V and 0 from J; bases not matched to a gene: 7. In nucleotides, the CDR3 is TGTGCCATCAGTGTCTCGGACAGGGAGATGAACACTGAAGCTTTCTTT. Its protein product is CAISVSDREMNTEAFF.

The CDR3 DNA reads as TGCGCCAGCACGACCGGAGCGGGGACCGCCTACAATGAGCAGTTCTTC. Translating gives CASTTGAGTAYNEQFF. The chain joins TRBV5-1 to TRBJ2-1, with TRBD2 matching 7 bases. Trimming cost V 6 bases and J 2 bases; bases outside gene matches: 11. This CDR3 is built from 16 residues. Germline V gene data show CDR1 as SGHRS and CDR2 as YFSETQ.

This clone came up once. The rearrangement links TRBV7-9 to TRBJ2-3, with 10 bases lining up with TRBD2. CDR1 and CDR2 from the germline V gene are SEHNR and FQNEAQ (reference sequence). Germline trimming cut 5 bases from V and 1 base from J; bases unmatched to any gene: 3. This CDR3 contains 15 residues. CDR3 coding DNA: TGTGCCAGCAGCGTAACTAGCGGGGGCACAGATACGCAGTATTTT. Protein product: CASSVTSGGTDTQYF.

The chain is built from TRBV7-8 and TRBJ2-1; tentatively, D is TRBD2 (6 bases). Germline CDR1 reads SGHVS; CDR2 reads FQNEAQ. The CDR3 extends over 14 amino acids. The V gene lost 5 bases and the J gene lost 8 bases, with 16 bases spanning the gap. CDR3 in amino acids: CASSTPGGTYEQFF. The CDR3 region has the DNA TGTGCCAGCAGCACCCCCGGGGGAACCTATGAGCAGTTCTTC.

The J gene is TRBJ2-5, the V gene TRBV27; D is perhaps TRBD1 (7 bases). Germline CDR1 reads MNHEY; CDR2 reads SMNVEV (reference sequence). V was clipped by 2 bases and J by 2 bases, with 12 bases between them. The CDR3 has 15 residues. The CDR3 protein is CASSLEGGQQETQYF. For the CDR3, the DNA is TGTGCCAGCAGTTTAGAGGGGGGACAGCAAGAGACCCAGTACTTC.

The rearrangement uses TRBV7-2 and TRBJ2-7, with 9 bases identical to TRBD2. V lost 1 base, J lost 6 bases, and 7 bases stayed unmatched. The CDR3 has 15 amino acids. Germline CDR1 reads SGHTA; CDR2 reads FQGNSA. The CDR3 DNA sequence: TGTGCCAGCAGCTTAGTTAGCGGGGGTTCTGTCGAGCAGTACTTC. It translates to CASSLVSGGSVEQYF.

The CDR3: CASSLAGGGRDTDTQYF. Written as DNA, the CDR3 is TGTGCCAGCAGTTTGGCTGGGGGCGGTAGGGACACAGATACGCAGTATTTT. V gene TRBV28 combines with J gene TRBJ2-3; tentatively, D is TRBD1 (6 bases). The germline V gene encodes CDR1 MDHEN and CDR2 SYDVKM. The V end lost 3 bases, the J end lost 2 bases, and 18 bases lay between the germline ends. The CDR3 is made up of 17 amino acids.

This clone has more than one count but fewer than ten. The chain joins TRBV7-9 to TRBJ2-1, with 11 bases lining up with TRBD2. After removal of 3 bases from V and 13 bases from J, the junction contained 2 bases not matched to a gene. The germline V gene encodes CDR1 SEHNR and CDR2 FQNEAQ (reference sequence). CDR3 length: 12 amino acids. The DNA for the CDR3 is TGTGCCAGCAGCTTGGGGACTAGCGGACAGTTCTTC. Its translation is CASSLGTSGQFF.

The chain joins TRBV7-6 to TRBJ2-7; TRBD1 agrees at 8 bases. This CDR3 contains 14 residues. The V and J ends lost 4 bases and 6 bases, in that order; junction bases with no gene match: 8. Germline V gene sequence: CDR1 SGHVS, CDR2 FNYEAQ. DNA for the CDR3: TGTGCCAGCAGCTCCCTCCAGGGGGCTGGCGAGCAGTACTTC. This gives the protein CASSSLQGAGEQYF.

The chain couples TRBV28 to TRBJ2-7; D might be TRBD1 (6 bases). This CDR3 is built from 13 residues. V lost 7 bases to trimming and J lost 3 bases, with 13 bases between them. Germline V lookup: CDR1 MDHEN, CDR2 SYDVKM. The CDR3 loop reads CASNNDRFYEQYF. The CDR3 nucleotides are TGTGCCAGCAACAACGACAGGTTCTACGAGCAGTACTTC.

The chain links TRBV6-5 to TRBJ1-2, with 8 bases identical to TRBD1. CDR1 is MNHEY, CDR2 SVGAGI, per germline. The CDR3 runs to 15 residues. The V gene end was trimmed by 2 bases and the J gene end by 2 bases; junction bases not matched to a gene: 4. DNA for the CDR3: TGTGCCAGCAGTTACCGGGACAGGCCCAACTATGGCTACACCTTC. This sequence encodes CASSYRDRPNYGYTF.

Only one count was recorded for this clone. V is TRBV7-3 and J is TRBJ2-1, with D maybe TRBD2 (5 bases). V dropped 1 base and J dropped 10 bases, with 20 bases sitting between them. Germline lookup yields CDR1 SGHTA and CDR2 FQGTGA. This CDR3 is built from 16 residues. DNA for the CDR3: TGTGCCAGCAGCTTAAGTGGAGGACCCACTTATATGGAGCAGTTCTTC. As protein: CASSLSGGPTYMEQFF.

This chain joins TRBV11-2 and TRBJ1-6; D uncertain. There are 15 residues in the CDR3. Looked up from germline, CDR1 is SGHAT and CDR2 is FQNNGV. V was pared by 1 base and J by 6 bases, with 10 bases between. CDR3: CASSLVGRLNSPLHF. The CDR3, as DNA: TGTGCCAGCAGCTTAGTGGGCAGGCTTAATTCACCCCTCCACTTT.

The rearrangement joins TRBV27 to TRBJ1-6; 7 bases agree with TRBD1. CDR1 is MNHEY and CDR2 is SMNVEV in the germline V gene (reference sequence). V was clipped by 7 bases and J by 9 bases; unmatched bases: 9. This CDR3 region has 14 residues. The CDR3 loop is CASTETGIGSPLHF. In nucleotides, the CDR3 is TGTGCCAGCACCGAGACAGGGATCGGTTCACCCCTCCACTTT.

The chain uses TRBV6-1 and TRBJ2-3; perhaps TRBD2 as D (6 bases). Trimming cost V 8 bases and J 1 base, with 13 bases left between them. Germline V gene sequence: CDR1 MNHNS, CDR2 SASEGT. The CDR3 is 14 residues long. In nucleotides, the CDR3 is TGTGCCAGCTTCGGCCGGGAGCGCACAGATACGCAGTATTTT. This encodes CASFGRERTDTQYF.

The chain is built from TRBV11-1 and TRBJ2-7; TRBD1 matches 7 bases. This CDR3 is 15 amino acids long. The trim removed 5 bases at V and 3 bases at J, leaving 10 bases unmatched. Germline V gives CDR1 SGHAT, CDR2 FQDESV (reference sequence). As DNA, the CDR3 is TGTGCCAGCAGCCGAGTTATGACAGGGATCTACGAGCAGTACTTC. Translated: CASSRVMTGIYEQYF.

Here the CDR3 DNA reads TGTGCCAGTAACGGTCCCCGGGAGACCCAGTACTTC. Translation gives CASNGPRETQYF. This sequence joins TRBV19 and TRBJ2-5; unclear D gene. Trimming stripped 7 bases from V and 5 bases from J, with 11 bases between. CDR1 and CDR2 (germline): LNHDA, SQIVND (reference sequence). CDR3 length equals 12 residues.

The chain employs TRBV6-1 and TRBJ1-2; D perhaps matches TRBD1 (6 bases). Per the germline V gene, CDR1 is MNHNS and CDR2 is SASEGT. The CDR3 runs to 16 residues. The V gene lost 1 base and the J gene lost 2 bases, with 14 bases spanning the gap. The CDR3 loop is CASSEDLWGQNYGYTF. The CDR3 DNA sequence: TGTGCCAGCAGTGAAGACCTCTGGGGGCAGAACTATGGCTACACCTTC.

The V gene is TRBV6-1, the J gene TRBJ2-7; TRBD2 matches at 8 bases. The trim removed 3 bases at V and 0 bases at J, leaving 13 bases unmatched. The CDR3 has 18 residues. Germline V lookup: CDR1 MNHNS, CDR2 SASEGT. CDR3 protein: CASSDRPGGVENSYEQYF. The CDR3, as DNA: TGTGCCAGCAGTGACCGACCCGGGGGGGTAGAGAACTCCTACGAGCAGTACTTC.